The present TCR beta chain was sequenced within a study of Tregs in tolerant kidney transplant recipients. Details on this clone: Its specificity is unknown.

Unstimulated Tregs (CD4+CD25+CD127-) and CD4+CD25- non-Tregs were sorted from PBMCs. Germline V lookup: CDR1 SGHTS, CDR2 YDEGEE. J lost 2 bases, V lost 4 bases, and 8 bases had no gene match. CDR3 length: 18 amino acids. The data were produced by immunoSEQ multiplex PCR, yet TCRdb's version contains in-frame clones alone and is incomplete. The table records tens of thousands of clones, about 98% of them present only once. Overall study results and limits: No direct test of biological reproducibility was done here.

The sample in question was CD4+ T cells from blood, obtained before the transplant. The receptor was derived from a human donor who received a combined kidney and bone marrow transplant. V usage is TRBV5-8 and J usage is TRBJ2-6; 11 bases fit TRBD1. Written as DNA, the CDR3 is TGTGCCAGCAGCCCCTGGGACAGGGGGGCGACTGGGGCCAACGTCCTGACTTTC. Translated: CASSPWDRGATGANVLTF.